This is a list of T cell receptor beta chains from one sample in a study of T cell repertoires in cytomegalovirus infection. TCRdb passed the reads through MiXCR, listing each CDR3 protein once. This table holds some 320,000 distinct CDR3 sequences, about 27% found once. Their antigens are not known. Sample: cultured PBMCs, taken from culture after CMV antigen stimulation. These receptors were obtained from a human donor in good health (CMV status not recorded). Some clones in this sample may be carry-over from other donors' samples. Both conserved end residues are part of each CDR3. D genes are given only for firm matches. Size tells how often a clone was seen (once, few, many) or the class of an expanded clone, and some rows leave it out.

>TRBD1|TRBV10-2|-|TRBJ2-5
TGCGCCAGCAGCAGCCAGGGGGACAGAGGAGAGACCCAGTACTTC
CASSSQGDRGETQYF
>-|TRBV19|-|TRBJ1-5
TGTGCCAGTAGGAGTATGCGGCGCAATCAGCCCCAGCATTTT
CASRSMRRNQPQHF
>-|TRBV7-9|many|TRBJ2-7
TGTGCCAGCAGCTATGGACTTATCGACGAGCAGTACTTC
CASSYGLIDEQYF
>-|TRBV19|-|TRBJ2-1
TGTGCCAGTAGTGGACTACCTACCTACAATGAGCAGTTCTTC
CASSGLPTYNEQFF
>-|TRBV12-3/TRBV12-4|-|TRBJ2-7
TGTGCCAGCAGTTTAGCGGGCAGATCCTACGAGCAGTACTTC
CASSLAGRSYEQYF
>-|TRBV6-2/TRBV6-3|-|TRBJ2-3
TGTGCCATCGATGCGGGGGATACGCAGTATTTT
CAIDAGDTQYF
>TRBD1|TRBV7-2|few|TRBJ1-2
TGTGCCAGCACCTTAACGTGGACAGGGGATGGCTACACCTTC
CASTLTWTGDGYTF
>-|TRBV15|few|TRBJ1-2
TGTGCCACCAGCAGGGACAGCACTAACTATGGCTACACCTTC
CATSRDSTNYGYTF
>-|TRBV2|-|TRBJ2-1
TGTGCCAGCAGTGGTAGGGTAAACCCTGATAATGAGCAGTTCTTC
CASSGRVNPDNEQFF
>-|TRBV27|few|TRBJ2-1
TGTGCCAGCAGTTACCGGGGCCCCTACAATGAGCAGTTCTTC
CASSYRGPYNEQFF
>TRBD2|TRBV7-3|-|TRBJ2-2
TGTGCCAGCAGCTTTACTAGCGGGGGCACAGGGACCGGGGAGCTGTTTTTT
CASSFTSGGTGTGELFF
>-|TRBV6-2/TRBV6-3|-|TRBJ2-3
TGTGCCAGCAGCCTTGACAGGGAGGCAGATACGCAGTATTTT
CASSLDREADTQYF
>-|TRBV4-2|-|TRBJ2-4
TGTGCCAGCAGCCAGCAGGGATTGGGGGCCAAAAACATTCAGTACTTC
CASSQQGLGAKNIQYF
>-|TRBV7-2|few|TRBJ2-1
TGTGCCAGCAGCTTAGCATACCTTTCCTCCTACAATGAGCAGTTCTTC
CASSLAYLSSYNEQFF
>-|TRBV15|-|TRBJ2-7
TGTGCCACCAGCAGAGGAACTAGTCCCTCCTACGAGCAGTACTTC
CATSRGTSPSYEQYF
>-|TRBV7-8|many|TRBJ1-5
TGTGCCAGCAGCTTAGCCCCCGACAACAGGGATCAGCCCCAGCATTTT
CASSLAPDNRDQPQHF
>-|TRBV4-1|-|TRBJ1-4
TGCGCCAGCAGCCGGGCTGGACAGACCGCAACTAATGAAAAACTGTTTTTT
CASSRAGQTATNEKLFF
>-|TRBV7-9|-|TRBJ1-5
TGTGCCAGCAGCCCCGAGGGGCCCCAGCATTTT
CASSPEGPQHF
>TRBD1|TRBV7-2|-|TRBJ2-7
TGTGCCAGCAGCATACCTATTAGAGGCAGGGGGCTCTACGAGCAGTACTTC
CASSIPIRGRGLYEQYF
>-|TRBV12-3/TRBV12-4|-|TRBJ2-7
TGTGCCAGCAGCCCCGGACGAGGTGGCGAGCAGTACTTC
CASSPGRGGEQYF
>-|TRBV7-6|-|TRBJ2-7
TGTGCCAGCAGAGCCCTTGCGGGGCAGGGGGAGCAGTACTTC
CASRALAGQGEQYF
>TRBD1|TRBV7-9|many|TRBJ1-1
TGTGCGAGCAGGGGGGTGGCTGAAGCTTTCTTT
CASRGVAEAFF
>-|TRBV7-3|-|TRBJ2-1
TGTGCCAGCAGCTCGGAGTTGGGTGAGCAGTTCTTC
CASSSELGEQFF
>TRBD1|TRBV25-1|few|TRBJ2-7
TGTGCCAGCAGGGGGGACAGAAGTCTTTCCTACGAGCAGTACTTC
CASRGDRSLSYEQYF
>-|TRBV12-3/TRBV12-4|few|TRBJ2-1
TGTGCCAGCAGCCCACCAGGGGGCGGGGGGACCAATGAGCAGTTCTTC
CASSPPGGGGTNEQFF
>-|TRBV7-8|many|TRBJ1-1
TGTGCCAGCAGCTTATCCGGGAGGCGAGACACTGAAGCTTTCTTT
CASSLSGRRDTEAFF
>-|TRBV27|few|TRBJ2-7
TGTGCCAGCAGTCCCCGGGGGTCTGGATCCTACGAGCAGTACTTC
CASSPRGSGSYEQYF
>TRBD2|TRBV7-6|-|TRBJ2-1
TGTGCCAGCAGCCCCCGCCCGGGACTAGCGGGATTCGGGGAGCAGTTCTTC
CASSPRPGLAGFGEQFF
>-|TRBV7-4|-|TRBJ1-5
TGTGCCAGCAGCTCATCCGGGACCTTCAATCAGCCCCAGCATTTT
CASSSSGTFNQPQHF
>-|TRBV10-3|-|TRBJ2-7
TGTGCCATCAGTGAGTCTATAACCGTCTACGAGCAGTACTTC
CAISESITVYEQYF
>TRBD1|TRBV7-2|few|TRBJ1-1
TGTGCCAGCAGCTTAGGACAGGGGATCAGGACTGAAGCTTTCTTT
CASSLGQGIRTEAFF
>-|TRBV11-2|few|TRBJ2-6
TGTGCCAGCTGGGGGGTGGCCAACGTCCTGACTTTC
CASWGVANVLTF
>-|TRBV28|-|TRBJ2-1
TGTGCCAGCAGTTTAAGGACTAAATACAATGAGCAGTTCTTC
CASSLRTKYNEQFF
>TRBD2|TRBV7-8|-|TRBJ2-3
TGTGCCAGCAGCTCGGGACTAGCGGGACGTTTTTTGTATTTT
CASSSGLAGRFLYF